Listed below are T cell receptor beta chains from one sample, sequenced in a study of blood T cell repertoires in COVID-19. Assay: immunoSEQ multiplex PCR; the TCRdb copy retains only in-frame clones and omits some. The data show around 320,000 clones, approximately 91% seen once. Sequencing input: PBMCs or T cells enriched from blood (not recorded which). These receptors originate from a woman under 40 who had been exposed to COVID-19. Each CDR3 is given with its conserved first and last residue. A D gene is named only where the DNA matches it firmly. The size of a clone is reported for some rows only, either as once, few or many, or as a class for expanded clones.

clone size: .; D gene: .; V gene: TRBV5-4; J gene: TRBJ1-2; CDR3 protein: CASSFDGGGRGYGYTF; CDR3 DNA: TGTGCCAGCAGCTTTGATGGAGGTGGGAGAGGGTATGGCTACACCTTC
clone size: .; D gene: TRBD1; V gene: TRBV14; J gene: TRBJ2-1; CDR3 protein: CASSQVSRGPRNEQFF; CDR3 DNA: TGTGCCAGCAGCCAAGTTTCCAGGGGGCCTCGCAATGAGCAGTTCTTC
clone size: .; D gene: TRBD1; V gene: TRBV3-1/TRBV3-2; J gene: TRBJ1-1; CDR3 protein: CASSQTGSRGTEAFF; CDR3 DNA: TGTGCCAGCAGCCAGACAGGGAGCCGGGGCACTGAAGCTTTCTTT
clone size: few; D gene: TRBD1; V gene: TRBV2; J gene: TRBJ1-5; CDR3 protein: CASISDRGNQPQHF; CDR3 DNA: TGTGCCAGCATCTCGGACAGGGGCAATCAGCCCCAGCATTTT
clone size: .; D gene: TRBD1; V gene: TRBV3-1/TRBV3-2; J gene: TRBJ2-2; CDR3 protein: CASSYRGRGELFF; CDR3 DNA: TGTGCCAGCAGCTACAGGGGGCGCGGGGAGCTGTTTTTT
clone size: .; D gene: TRBD2; V gene: TRBV6-6; J gene: TRBJ2-7; CDR3 protein: CASSSRGGRSRNEQYF; CDR3 DNA: TGTGCCAGCAGTTCCCGGGGGGGGAGATCTCGGAACGAGCAGTACTTC
clone size: once; D gene: TRBD2; V gene: TRBV5-1; J gene: TRBJ2-2; CDR3 protein: CASSLIAGGTGELFF; CDR3 DNA: TGCGCCAGCAGCTTGATCGCGGGGGGCACCGGGGAGCTGTTTTTT
clone size: once; D gene: .; V gene: TRBV4-1; J gene: TRBJ1-3; CDR3 protein: CASSQAGFSGNTIYF; CDR3 DNA: TGCGCCAGCAGCCAAGCAGGGTTCTCTGGAAACACCATATATTTT
clone size: .; D gene: TRBD2; V gene: TRBV2; J gene: TRBJ2-3; CDR3 protein: CASSGLAGADTQYF; CDR3 DNA: TGTGCCAGCAGCGGACTAGCGGGGGCAGATACGCAGTATTTT
clone size: .; D gene: TRBD1; V gene: TRBV7-9; J gene: TRBJ2-7; CDR3 protein: CASSPLGQGSYEQYF; CDR3 DNA: TGTGCCAGCAGCCCCCTTGGACAGGGGTCCTACGAGCAGTACTTC
clone size: .; D gene: .; V gene: TRBV11-2; J gene: TRBJ1-2; CDR3 protein: CASSAPGGWYGYTF; CDR3 DNA: TGTGCCAGCAGCGCTCCGGGGGGTTGGTATGGCTACACCTTC
clone size: .; D gene: .; V gene: TRBV12-3/TRBV12-4; J gene: TRBJ1-2; CDR3 protein: CASSPPVYGYTF; CDR3 DNA: TGTGCCAGCAGTCCCCCCGTATATGGCTACACCTTC
clone size: few; D gene: .; V gene: TRBV4-1; J gene: TRBJ2-3; CDR3 protein: CASSQDAGLNTQYF; CDR3 DNA: TGCGCCAGCAGCCAAGATGCGGGGTTGAATACGCAGTATTTT
clone size: .; D gene: TRBD2; V gene: TRBV19; J gene: TRBJ2-2; CDR3 protein: CASKVGLAGGPNTGELFF; CDR3 DNA: TGTGCCAGTAAGGTCGGACTAGCGGGGGGTCCGAACACCGGGGAGCTGTTTTTT
clone size: few; D gene: .; V gene: TRBV7-9; J gene: TRBJ1-4; CDR3 protein: CASSLRGAEKLFF; CDR3 DNA: TGTGCCAGCAGCTTACGGGGGGCCGAAAAACTGTTTTTT
clone size: .; D gene: .; V gene: TRBV7-9; J gene: TRBJ1-1; CDR3 protein: CASSSSGRVAFF; CDR3 DNA: TGTGCCAGCAGCTCGTCCGGGCGGGTAGCTTTCTTT
clone size: few; D gene: .; V gene: TRBV13; J gene: TRBJ1-3; CDR3 protein: CASSVSGNTIYF; CDR3 DNA: TGTGCCAGCAGCGTCTCCGGAAACACCATATATTTT
clone size: .; D gene: .; V gene: TRBV3-1/TRBV3-2; J gene: TRBJ1-3; CDR3 protein: CASSQVRGPGNTIYF; CDR3 DNA: TGTGCCAGCAGCCAAGTACGCGGGCCTGGAAACACCATATATTTT
clone size: .; D gene: .; V gene: TRBV2; J gene: TRBJ1-5; CDR3 protein: CASSTWAINQPQHF; CDR3 DNA: TGTGCCAGCAGTACGTGGGCCATTAATCAGCCCCAGCATTTT
clone size: .; D gene: .; V gene: TRBV29-1; J gene: TRBJ1-3; CDR3 protein: CSGGDRRGGNTIYF; CDR3 DNA: TGCAGCGGGGGCGATCGTCGAGGGGGAAACACCATATATTTT
clone size: .; D gene: .; V gene: TRBV12-3/TRBV12-4; J gene: TRBJ1-4; CDR3 protein: CASRSQGHEKLFF; CDR3 DNA: TGTGCCAGCAGATCACAGGGACACGAAAAACTGTTTTTT
clone size: .; D gene: .; V gene: TRBV2; J gene: TRBJ1-3; CDR3 protein: CASRERTVLGNTIYF; CDR3 DNA: TGTGCCAGCAGGGAAAGGACAGTTTTGGGAAACACCATATATTTT
clone size: .; D gene: TRBD2; V gene: TRBV4-3; J gene: TRBJ2-1; CDR3 protein: CASSQDARAGGPYNEQFF; CDR3 DNA: TGCGCCAGCAGCCAAGACGCTCGGGCGGGGGGACCTTACAATGAGCAGTTCTTC
clone size: .; D gene: .; V gene: TRBV13; J gene: TRBJ2-1; CDR3 protein: CASTGRGLTDNEQFF; CDR3 DNA: TGTGCCAGCACCGGGCGGGGTTTAACTGACAATGAGCAGTTCTTC
clone size: .; D gene: .; V gene: TRBV5-1; J gene: TRBJ2-1; CDR3 protein: CASSLDGGPYNEQFF; CDR3 DNA: TGCGCCAGCAGCTTGGACGGGGGGCCATACAATGAGCAGTTCTTC
clone size: .; D gene: .; V gene: TRBV5-5; J gene: TRBJ2-5; CDR3 protein: CASSLARTAQETQYF; CDR3 DNA: TGTGCCAGCAGCTTGGCCCGGACAGCCCAAGAGACCCAGTACTTC
clone size: .; D gene: TRBD2; V gene: TRBV19; J gene: TRBJ2-2; CDR3 protein: CASSKRIPKLAGDTGELFF; CDR3 DNA: TGTGCCAGTAGTAAAAGAATCCCTAAACTAGCGGGGGACACCGGGGAGCTGTTTTTT
clone size: .; D gene: TRBD2; V gene: TRBV5-1; J gene: TRBJ2-7; CDR3 protein: CASSLPRVAGGPDEQYF; CDR3 DNA: TGCGCCAGCAGCCTCCCCCGGGTAGCGGGGGGGCCGGACGAGCAGTACTTC
clone size: .; D gene: .; V gene: TRBV12-3/TRBV12-4; J gene: TRBJ1-2; CDR3 protein: CATTISPPYGYTF; CDR3 DNA: TGTGCCACCACAATCTCCCCCCCATATGGCTACACCTTC
clone size: .; D gene: TRBD1; V gene: TRBV27; J gene: TRBJ1-4; CDR3 protein: CASSKQGATEKLFF; CDR3 DNA: TGTGCCAGCAGTAAACAGGGGGCAACTGAAAAACTGTTTTTT
clone size: .; D gene: .; V gene: TRBV5-7; J gene: TRBJ2-7; CDR3 protein: CASRHLGARDEQYF; CDR3 DNA: TGTGCCAGCAGACACTTGGGGGCGCGGGACGAGCAGTACTTC
clone size: .; D gene: TRBD1; V gene: TRBV18; J gene: TRBJ1-3; CDR3 protein: CASSPDRATGNTIYF; CDR3 DNA: TGTGCCAGCTCACCTGACAGGGCGACTGGAAACACCATATATTTT
clone size: .; D gene: TRBD1; V gene: TRBV5-4; J gene: TRBJ2-6; CDR3 protein: CASSWGTGRLSGANVLTF; CDR3 DNA: TGTGCCAGCAGCTGGGGGACAGGAAGACTTTCTGGGGCCAACGTCCTGACTTTC